The subject of this entry is one TCR beta chain. Per the original data handling: It was from reference gene primer amplification that nucleated cell counts were estimated. The method was immunoSEQ multiplex PCR; TCRdb's version includes in-frame clones alone and lacks a portion of them. The V and J calls and the clone size are those of that table, but D and trimming were determined from the DNA. The sample shows 83,000 or so clones, about 76% of them seen only once. The data were taken from a study of blood T cell repertoires in COVID-19. As for the study in general: Some COVID-19 samples were acute and others convalescent; all came from the United States, Italy and Spain. The cDNA or gDNA used as material had been derived from T cells, B-cell-depleted T cells, or PBMCs.

Germline CDR1 reads SEHNR; CDR2 reads FQNEAQ (reference sequence). Losses at the gene ends were 5 bases for V and 6 bases for J; bases not matched to a gene: 10. The CDR3 loop spans 15 amino acids. The sequenced sample consisted of peripheral blood. This chain links TRBV7-9 with TRBJ1-2; 9 bases are shared with TRBD1. The TCR originated in a woman aged 80 or over with acute or convalescent COVID-19. The CDR3 loop is CASSRESTGGHGYTF. CDR3 DNA: TGTGCCAGCAGCAGAGAGAGTACAGGGGGCCATGGCTACACCTTC.